This T cell receptor beta chain is from a study of cytomegalovirus exposure and HLA in healthy donors (dated by TCRdb to the late 2010s). Turning to the overall study: In an earlier analysis of 587 of the donors, about 270 Gb of sequence data and 90 million to 120 million unique TCR beta sequences from about 179 million T cells were reported. The number of typed donors differed by locus: roughly 629-640 for A, B, C, DRB1 and DQB1; 500 to 550 for DQA1; approximately 600 for DPA1; and 400 to 480 for DPB1. A later genetic analysis used genome-wide SNP genotypes for about 65% of the roughly 700 donors, treating that subset as a discovery cohort. To predict cytomegalovirus infection status, the study brought together high-throughput TCR immunosequencing, statistical association of individual TCRs with disease status, and machine learning. Rather than using new phenotypic data, the later analysis identified candidate immune exposures from TCR beta sequences and from how often those sequences occurred across donors. An earlier analysis of 500 to 750 of the donors applied high-throughput TCR beta sequencing to assess whether each TCR beta V gene segment acted as functional or pseudogenic. An early release covering over 500 HLA-typed donors comprised roughly 300 gigabases of sequencing data and tens of millions of unique TCR sequences. The study aimed to test whether signatures of past pathogen exposure could be identified by cataloging public T cell receptors. The study profiled the T cell repertoires of 550 to 700 subjects by immunosequencing and related them to cytomegalovirus serostatus. Roughly 5 DR-DQ haplotypes were handled as single units for association and clustering, since linkage in the cohort was strong. Alongside the repertoire data, information on donor age, sex, ethnicity and CMV serostatus was compiled. Besides the first cohort of some 670 subjects, a separate validation cohort made up of 90 to 150 different subjects was used. Class I and class II HLA loci were covered by the typing at four-digit resolution. A later analysis re-examined previously published TCR beta repertoires from over 500 donors and added high-resolution HLA genotyping to investigate patterns of TCR occurrence. Across approximately 420 genotyped donors of the cohort, an average of roughly 250,000 unique TCR beta nucleotide sequences per donor were sequenced, and roughly 17% of those sequences were non-productive. Among the approximately 400 genotyped donors, around 81% belonged to the genetic ancestry cluster associated with self-reported Caucasian donors. All discovery cohort repertoires had been generated using a single sequencing platform.

Points on this clone: Which antigen it targets is not known. No base quality values were provided; no much bigger clone lies one nucleotide off.

The cohort consisted of 600 to 700 healthy bone marrow donors. At the time of sampling, all cohort members were nominally healthy, though unrecorded immune exposures were likely present. Of the 650 to 700 cohort members, 250 to 300 had positive CMV serostatus and fewer than 400 had negative CMV serostatus, and CMV serostatus was not recorded for the donor. A peripheral blood sample was collected from each donor, and TCR beta sequencing was performed on peripheral blood mononuclear cells. Genomic DNA extraction from the blood cell samples was performed with the Qiagen DNeasy Blood Extraction Kit. Receptors were amplified or captured by the immunoSEQ multiplex PCR assay. The multiplex PCR relied on a mix of 60 forward primers for TCR Vbeta segments and 13 reverse primers for TCR Jbeta segments. The CDR3 region of rearranged TCR beta genes was amplified from genomic DNA by a multiplex PCR assay. On the Illumina HiSeq System, the amplified TCR beta libraries were sequenced as 87-base-pair reads. From the authors' description of their analysis: In a later analysis, 70 million to 95 million unique TCR beta chains were counted across the roughly 700 repertoires, and approximately 11 million of these chains were shared by at least two donors. Raw reads were error-corrected and collapsed into unique sequences with a nearest-neighbor algorithm that merged closely related sequences to remove PCR and sequencing errors. Alignment of CDR3 sequences to IMGT reference sequences was used to assign V, D and J gene segments. For a sequence to be retained, a match of at least six nucleotides was required to both a V gene segment and a J gene segment. Rearrangements were called productive when the CDR3 lacked stop codons and stayed in frame with V and J; all others were non-productive. Following IMGT convention, CDR3 was defined as the stretch from the second conserved V-encoded cysteine up to the conserved J-encoded phenylalanine. The earlier analysis of 500 to 750 of the donors excluded any sequence lacking an unambiguous match to a single V gene segment. In an earlier analysis of more than 500 of the donors, a V segment was called functional when productive rearrangements were above 56.7%, and segregating when the standard deviation between donors exceeded 5%. A statistical classification framework was built to diagnose cytomegalovirus status from the catalog of TCR beta chain sequences. In a later analysis, V and J genes were assigned by comparing TCR nucleotide sequences against IMGT/GENE-DB human TR gene sequences. A later analysis assigned CDR3 sequences and most-parsimonious VDJ recombination scenarios with the TCRdist pipeline. In a later analysis, each TCR beta chain was defined by its CDR3 amino acid sequence together with its V-gene family, and reads lacking a unique V-gene family were excluded. A later analysis removed 500 to 600 highly shared, low-generation-probability nucleotide sequences to deal with suspected cross-contamination and a sequencing artifact. A later analysis calculated a clonal expansion index for each public chain from normalized within-repertoire ranks of inferred template counts. Generation probabilities in a later analysis came from a VDJ recombination model fitted to out-of-frame rearrangements, and those results were checked against IGoR. A later analysis scored TCR-TCR, TCR-HLA and TCR-CMV co-occurrence with hypergeometric tests, applying a repertoire-size bias correction to TCR pairs. False discovery rates were estimated in a later analysis by permuting HLA or CMV assignments 20 times. In a later analysis, co-occurring TCRs were grouped using DBSCAN, with TCRdist sequence similarity added in when clustering inside HLA-allele-positive subsets. Repertoires with fewer than 30,000 or more than 120,000 public chains, plus five repertoires with anomalous nucleotide sharing, were excluded from co-occurrence clustering. Imported from immuneACCESS, the table was reduced by TCRdb to in-frame sequences with V and J called. These copies leave out some clones; in studies compared against another copy, an unresolved V gene accounts for under half, and the cause of the remainder is not known. V, J and clone size are taken as reported in that table, and D and trimming were inferred from the DNA itself. The sample records under 100,000 clones, 65% to 80% of which are singletons. The top ten constitute around an eighth of the sample.

General findings and caveats noted by the study authors: Compared with the 666-donor mean, donors in an Asian-associated ancestry cluster had fewer N-insertions in productive TCRs, according to a later genetic analysis. Because HLA typing was unavailable for some donors at each locus, only the typed subset was used in association tests. Most TCR sequences were observed very rarely across donors, whereas some public TCRs were present in many individuals. Immune exposure information for the cohort was limited to CMV serostatus. In an earlier analysis of about 540 of the donors, most TCR beta V segments were observed in productive rearrangements about 87% or about 30% of the time, broadly matching IMGT annotations. Sequencing depth was assumed to be roughly uniform across donors in the presence/absence analyses, though that assumption may not hold. The authors suggested that the approach could potentially be generalized to other disease states and immunological phenotypes. In a later analysis, HLA-associated TCR beta chains showed more clonal expansion and lower generation probabilities than non-associated chains that were equally common. Correlated functional status among segregating V segments might be attributable to linkage disequilibrium, but an unknown experimental factor could not be ruled out. In a later analysis, some 18,000 TCR beta sequences were associated with specific HLA alleles at a false discovery rate of 0.05. Strong co-occurrence of HLA alleles, especially DR and DQ, made assigning TCR associations to individual alleles difficult. According to a later analysis, parvovirus B19, influenza, CMV and Epstein-Barr virus appeared linked to several top co-occurrence clusters. A later analysis found that most CMV-associated TCR beta chains appeared HLA-restricted, with HLA associations seemingly driven largely by CMV exposure. A cluster of highly shared sequence variants was judged likely to be a technical artifact of the sequencing pipeline. A further reported finding was that TCR beta sequences accurately predicted the HLA-A and HLA-B alleles for most subjects in the first cohort. In a later analysis, the rate of TCR association differed among HLA loci, with DRB1 alleles having the most associated TCRs and HLA-C alleles having the fewest. In vitro tests confirmed that a few of the cytomegalovirus-associated TCR beta chains recognize cytomegalovirus antigens. The cohort was sequenced for TCR beta chains only, and without alpha or paired-chain data the features that could be detected were limited. The study gave a list of over 150 TCR beta chains associated with cytomegalovirus. The earlier analysis of about 600 of the donors excluded roughly 17 rarely observed V segments, including chromosome 9 orphons, because counts were too low. Cytomegalovirus status was reported to be diagnosed by the classifier with high specificity and sensitivity in both the original and validation cohorts. An association between a missense DCLRE1C variant and V-gene and J-gene trimming of TCR beta chains was found in a later genetic analysis and replicated in an independent cohort.

The receptor comes from a human donor in good health. Sequences were obtained from PBMCs.

The CDR3 reads CASSQTVSYEQYF. The DNA is as follows: TGCGCCAGCAGCCAGACAGTGAGCTACGAGCAGTACTTC. Recombination joined TRBV4-1 with TRBJ2-7, with TRBD1 tentatively as D gene (5 bases match). Its CDR3 holds 13 amino acids, cysteine through phenylalanine. Of all the DNA, just the CDR3 is kept, 39 bases in frame from base 1. CDR1 and CDR2, looked up from the germline V gene, are MGHRA and YSYEKL. Deletion took 3 bases off V and 3 bases off J, with a span of 9 bases between the germline ends.